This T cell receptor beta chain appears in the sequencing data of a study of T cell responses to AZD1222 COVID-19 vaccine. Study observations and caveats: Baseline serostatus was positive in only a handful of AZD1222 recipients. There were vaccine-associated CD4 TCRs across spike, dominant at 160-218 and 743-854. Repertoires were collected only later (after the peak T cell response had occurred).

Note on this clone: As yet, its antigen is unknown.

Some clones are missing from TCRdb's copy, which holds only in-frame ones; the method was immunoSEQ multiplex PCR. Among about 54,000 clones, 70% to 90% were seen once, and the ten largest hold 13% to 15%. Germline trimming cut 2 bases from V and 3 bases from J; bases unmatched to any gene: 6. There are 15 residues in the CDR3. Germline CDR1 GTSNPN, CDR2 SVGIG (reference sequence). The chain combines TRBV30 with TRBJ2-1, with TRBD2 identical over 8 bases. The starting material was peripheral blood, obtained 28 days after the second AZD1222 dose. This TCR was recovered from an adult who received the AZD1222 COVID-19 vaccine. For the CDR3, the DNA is TGTGCCTGGAGTCCGACTAGCGTGTACTACAATGAGCAGTTCTTC. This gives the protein CAWSPTSVYYNEQFF.